This entry features one T cell receptor beta chain sequence. Its cognate antigen is unknown. Germline V gene data show CDR1 as DFQATT and CDR2 as SNEGSKA (reference sequence). CDR3 size: 15 residues. Germline trimming cut 0 bases from V and 3 bases from J; bases unmatched to any gene: 3. TCR beta VDJ combinations and CDR3 sequences were profiled from genomic DNA. TCRdb reanalysed the reads using MiXCR and keeps one entry per CDR3 protein. The sample lists tens of thousands of distinct CDR3 sequences; approximately 45% were seen once. This sample stems from a study of CD8+CD57+ T cells in acquired aplastic anemia. About the research overall: Mean yield of DNA from sorted CD4+ and CD8+ cells was roughly 3.2 ug. On average, healthy donors gave 10 million to 14 million reads for CD4+ cells.

The study's findings and limits: Between patients and controls, about 30 CD8+ CDR3 sequences were found in common. Researchers reported that CD8+ Simpson's diversity was not significantly different in patients versus controls.

Sequences were obtained from sorted CD4+, CD8+, or CD8+CD57+ T cells (not recorded which) from PBMCs. The chain uses TRBV20-1 and TRBJ2-7; 12 bases agree with TRBD1. This TCR was recovered from a human donor in good health, serving as a control. DNA of the CDR3: TGCAGTGCTAGAGATCGGGACAGGGGGCGCTACGAGCAGTACTTC. Protein: CSARDRDRGRYEQYF.